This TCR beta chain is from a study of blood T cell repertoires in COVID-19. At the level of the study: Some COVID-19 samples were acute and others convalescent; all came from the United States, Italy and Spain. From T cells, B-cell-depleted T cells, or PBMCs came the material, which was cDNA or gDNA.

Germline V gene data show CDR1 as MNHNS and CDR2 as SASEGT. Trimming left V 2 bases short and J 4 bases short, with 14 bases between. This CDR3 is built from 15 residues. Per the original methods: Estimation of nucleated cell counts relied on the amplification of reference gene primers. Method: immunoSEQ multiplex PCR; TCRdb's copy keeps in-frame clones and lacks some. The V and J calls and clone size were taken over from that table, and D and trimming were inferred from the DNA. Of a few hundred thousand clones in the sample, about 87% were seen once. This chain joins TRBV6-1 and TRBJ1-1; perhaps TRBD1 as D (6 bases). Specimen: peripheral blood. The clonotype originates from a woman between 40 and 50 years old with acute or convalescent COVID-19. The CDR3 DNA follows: TGTGCCAGCAGTGAAACCCTAGACAGGCCCACTGAAGCTTTCTTT. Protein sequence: CASSETLDRPTEAFF.